This T cell receptor beta chain stems from a study of blood T cells in healthy people across ages. Notes on the study in general: Donor CMV infection status was unknown, possibly confounding age-related changes in expanded clonotypes.

This clonotype came up a few times. Its antigen is not identified. The CDR3 totals 15 residues. Unmatched junction bases numbered 7, after V lost 4 bases and J lost 6 bases. CDR1 is SNHLY, CDR2 FYNNEI, per germline. A second 7 to 11 cycle PCR used barcoded and J-beta primers. TCRdb processed the 5' RACE reads anew with MiXCR; each CDR3 protein has one entry. Found here are 1.4 million or so distinct CDR3 sequences, 42% of them singletons; the top ten hold just over 4%. The receptor comes from a woman aged 18-29 years in good health. The chain carries TRBV2 and TRBJ2-3; TRBD2 agrees at 10 bases. Sequencing was performed on blood. CDR3 sequence (DNA): TGTGCCAGCAGTGCGACGGGACTAGCGAGGGATACGCAGTATTTT. It specifies CASSATGLARDTQYF.